The rows below give T cell receptor beta chains drawn from one sample of a study of response to subunit inactivated influenza vaccine. TCRdb independently ran MiXCR on the RT-PCR reads; one entry per CDR3 protein. The sample has hundreds of thousands of distinct CDR3 sequences; 14% are singletons. Sequenced here: PBMCs from blood, sampled less than 15 days before vaccination. These receptors were taken from a man aged 45-60 years who received an inactivated influenza vaccine. CDR3s include the opening cysteine and the closing phenylalanine or tryptophan. D genes are given only for firm matches. Clone size, where shown, is once, few, many, or a class for clones that have expanded.

J gene,D gene,CDR3 length,V gene,clone size,CDR3 protein,CDR3 DNA
TRBJ2-1,TRBD2,15,TRBV4-2,.,CASSKGPGTRNEQFF,TGTGCCAGCAGCAAGGGCCCCGGGACTAGAAATGAGCAGTTCTTC
TRBJ2-5,TRBD2,14,TRBV20-1,few,CSASGTSPWETQYF,TGCAGTGCTAGTGGGACTAGCCCTTGGGAGACCCAGTACTTC
TRBJ2-1,.,13,TRBV20-1,.,CSATLARYNEQFF,TGCAGTGCTACCCTAGCGCGGTACAATGAGCAGTTCTTC
TRBJ2-7,TRBD1,15,TRBV9,.,CASSVGGQGNGKQYF,TGTGCCAGCAGCGTAGGGGGACAGGGAAACGGGAAGCAGTACTTC
TRBJ2-1,.,14,TRBV28,.,CASSLSNSGYEQFF,TGTGCCAGCAGTTTATCAAACTCGGGCTATGAGCAGTTCTTC
TRBJ1-2,TRBD1,15,TRBV6-5,few,CASSFGRGIDYGYTF,TGTGCCAGCAGTTTCGGCAGGGGGATTGACTATGGCTACACCTTC
TRBJ2-3,.,13,TRBV12-3/TRBV12-4,.,CASTPNLGDLQYF,TGTGCCAGCACTCCCAACCTGGGGGATTTGCAGTATTTT
TRBJ1-5,.,15,TRBV4-1,few,CASSQVWGHDQPQHF,TGCGCCAGCAGCCAAGTCTGGGGACACGATCAGCCCCAGCATTTT
TRBJ2-7,TRBD2,15,TRBV7-9,many,CASSSSGTTYYEQYF,TGTGCCAGCAGCTCCTCCGGGACTACTTATTACGAGCAGTACTTC
TRBJ1-3,.,15,TRBV3-1,few,CASSQERNSGNTIYF,TGTGCCAGCAGCCAAGAAAGGAACTCTGGAAACACCATATATTTT
TRBJ2-5,.,15,TRBV4-3,few,CASSQTGGGAETQYF,TGCGCCAGCAGCCAAACCGGAGGGGGGGCAGAGACCCAGTACTTC
TRBJ2-7,.,14,TRBV7-2,.,CASSTMPGSYEQYF,TGTGCCAGCAGCACAATGCCTGGGTCCTACGAGCAGTACTTC
TRBJ2-5,.,14,TRBV2,.,CASTTQTPKETQYF,TGTGCCAGCACCACCCAGACACCGAAAGAGACCCAGTACTTC
TRBJ1-4,TRBD1,14,TRBV9,few,CASSDGTGSEKLFF,TGTGCCAGCAGCGACGGGACAGGGAGTGAAAAACTGTTTTTT
TRBJ2-3,TRBD2,15,TRBV7-8,few,CASSQGAGGSDTQYF,TGTGCCAGCAGCCAGGGAGCGGGGGGATCGGATACGCAGTATTTT
TRBJ2-7,.,16,TRBV3-1,.,CASSQALRGKGNEQYF,TGTGCCAGCAGCCAAGCATTAAGGGGGAAAGGGAACGAGCAGTACTTC
TRBJ2-3,.,17,TRBV14,.,CASSQDYGTTSTDTQYF,TGTGCCAGCAGCCAAGATTACGGAACTACTAGCACAGATACGCAGTATTTT
TRBJ2-7,.,16,TRBV4-2,.,CASSQEQGKPSYEQYF,TGTGCCAGCAGCCAAGAACAGGGTAAGCCCTCCTACGAGCAGTACTTC
TRBJ2-3,TRBD2,17,TRBV4-3,few,CASSQEALTSYPDTQYF,TGCGCCAGCAGCCAAGAGGCCCTGACTAGCTATCCAGATACGCAGTATTTT
TRBJ1-5,.,13,TRBV12-3/TRBV12-4,few,CANSQGRGQPQHF,TGTGCCAACTCCCAGGGACGGGGCCAGCCCCAGCATTTT
TRBJ2-5,TRBD2,17,TRBV5-1,few,CASSRTSGREVQETQYF,TGCGCCAGCAGCAGGACTAGCGGGAGAGAGGTCCAAGAGACCCAGTACTTC
TRBJ2-2,.,15,TRBV5-1,.,CASSSVLMNTGELFF,TGCGCCAGCAGCTCTGTTTTAATGAACACCGGGGAGCTGTTTTTT